The 2 T cell receptor beta chains in this list originate from one sample, sequenced in a study of blood T cell repertoires in COVID-19. Sequencing used immunoSEQ multiplex PCR; TCRdb keeps in-frame clones, though not all of them. The sample contains 120,000 to 150,000 clones, around 80% of which appear only once. The source material was peripheral blood. The receptors originated from a woman of 80 years or more in a cohort sampled during active or convalescent COVID-19.

The gene calls are TRBV6-2 or TRBV6-3 and TRBJ1-6; D unclear. Between the trimmed V and J ends, which lost 3 bases and 2 bases, there was a span of 11 bases. The CDR3 sequence is 16 residues long. Germline CDR1 MNHEY, CDR2 SVGEGT. Written as DNA, the CDR3 is TGTGCCAGCAGTTATGGGCAGGCAGCCTATAATTCACCCCTCCACTTT. As protein: CASSYGQAAYNSPLHF.

The chain couples TRBV30 to TRBJ1-1, with D perhaps TRBD1 (6 bases). Germline V lookup: CDR1 GTSNPN, CDR2 SVGIG (reference sequence). The CDR3 contains 14 residues. Trimming left V 2 bases short and J 0 bases short, with 10 bases between. CDR3 protein: CAWSPGVLNTEAFF. Written as DNA, the CDR3 is TGTGCCTGGAGTCCAGGGGTTTTGAACACTGAAGCTTTCTTT.